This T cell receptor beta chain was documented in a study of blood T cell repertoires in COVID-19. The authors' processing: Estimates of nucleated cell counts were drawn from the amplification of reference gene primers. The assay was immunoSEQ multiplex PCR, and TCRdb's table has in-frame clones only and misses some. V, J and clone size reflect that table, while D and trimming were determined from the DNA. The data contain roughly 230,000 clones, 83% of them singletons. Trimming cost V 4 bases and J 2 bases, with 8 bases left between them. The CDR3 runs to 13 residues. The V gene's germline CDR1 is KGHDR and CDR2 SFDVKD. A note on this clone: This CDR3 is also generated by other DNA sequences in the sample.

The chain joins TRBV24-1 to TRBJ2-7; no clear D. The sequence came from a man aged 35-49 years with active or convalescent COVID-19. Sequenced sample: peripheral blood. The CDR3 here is CATSDRSTYEQYF. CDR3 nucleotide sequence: TGTGCCACCAGTGACAGGTCAACCTACGAGCAGTACTTC.